This T cell receptor beta chain emerged from a study of OX40 agonist ivuxolimab in advanced cancers. General study points: Averaged across samples, CD8+ T cells carried more expanded clones than CD4+ did. Clonal expansion by week 6 occurred in CD4+ and CD8+ blood T cells (at 0.1 to 3.0 mg/kg). Partial responders at 0.1-3.0 mg/kg showed near-lowest clonal expansion.

In this sample, this clone turned up a few times. Its antigen is undetermined. Germline is not matched at one junction end, which may reflect a read error. Some clones are missing from TCRdb's copy, which holds only in-frame ones; the method was immunoSEQ multiplex PCR. Among about 55,000 clones, about 86% were seen once, and the ten largest hold roughly 12%. Germline V gene lookup returns CDR1 SGHNT and CDR2 YYREEE (reference sequence). This CDR3 contains 8 residues. The chain links TRBV5-4 to TRBJ1-5; no definite D call. The source material was CD4+ or CD8+ T cells sorted from blood, sampled in a trial of the OX40 agonist ivuxolimab. The sequence derives from an adult with an advanced solid tumor such as melanoma, head and neck, liver or kidney cancer. DNA of the CDR3: TGTGCGAGCAGGCCCCAGCATTTT. It is translated as CASRPQHF.